Following are 31 T cell receptor beta chains from one sample sequenced in a study of PD-1 blockade in classical Hodgkin lymphoma. The assay was immunoSEQ multiplex PCR, and TCRdb's table has in-frame clones only and misses some. The sample consists of over 25,000 clones, nearly 80% of them appearing once. Following autologous stem cell transplantation, relapse occurred in every patient, and exposure to brentuximab vedotin varied. Source: peripheral blood mononuclear cells (PBMCs), taken before the second cycle of nivolumab. The receptor source for this set is a human donor with classical Hodgkin lymphoma.

The chain couples TRBV20-1 to TRBJ2-5; D gene uncertain. Trimming took 4 bases from V and 0 from J, leaving 3 bases between them. CDR3 size: 11 residues. Germline CDR1 is DFQATT and CDR2 is SNEGSKA (reference sequence). CDR3 in DNA: TGCAGTGCTACCTACCAAGAGACCCAGTACTTC. Translation: CSATYQETQYF.

V and J are TRBV4-2 and TRBJ2-5; D might be TRBD2 (6 bases). The V end lost 3 bases, the J end lost 5 bases, and 10 bases lay between the germline ends. Germline lookup yields CDR1 LGHNA and CDR2 YNFKEQ. This CDR3 contains 13 residues. The CDR3 nucleotides are TGTGCCAGCAGCCAGACTAGTTCGGAGACCCAGTACTTC. Translated, it gives CASSQTSSETQYF.

V is TRBV28 and J is TRBJ1-1; D is uncertain. The CDR3 is made up of 12 amino acids. From germline, CDR1 is MDHEN and CDR2 SYDVKM. The germline V and J ends were trimmed by 5 bases and 2 bases, with 6 bases remaining between them. The CDR3 DNA reads TGTGCCAGCAGTAGACTCAACACTGAAGCTTTCTTT. Translating gives CASSRLNTEAFF.

The chain couples TRBV5-1 to TRBJ1-2, with no clear D. Germline values: CDR1 SGHRS, CDR2 YFSETQ. The CDR3 is 13 amino acids. Trimming removed 5 bases at V and 7 bases at J, with 15 bases between. The CDR3: CASSIRGLGGYTF. DNA for the CDR3: TGCGCCAGCAGTATTCGGGGATTAGGTGGCTACACCTTC.

The gene calls are TRBV30 and TRBJ2-7, with a weak D call TRBD1 (5 bases). V gave up 2 bases and J gave up 2 bases, with 10 bases separating them. In germline, CDR1 is GTSNPN, CDR2 SVGIG (reference sequence). The CDR3 runs to 13 residues. CDR3 coding DNA: TGTGCCTGGAGTAGGGGCGGACCCTACGAGCAGTACTTC. Its translation is CAWSRGGPYEQYF.

The chain recombines TRBV14 with TRBJ2-7, with D tentatively TRBD1 (6 bases). The length of the CDR3 is 15 residues. Per the germline V gene, CDR1 is SGHDN and CDR2 is FVKESK. With 0 bases removed from V and 4 bases from J, the gap between germline ends came to 13 bases. The CDR3 DNA sequence: TGTGCCAGCAGCCAAGATTGGGGACACTCTTACGAGCAGTACTTC. Translated, it gives CASSQDWGHSYEQYF.

The chain combines TRBV9 with TRBJ2-1, with TRBD1 identical over 11 bases. The CDR3 is made up of 16 amino acids. The junction had 12 bases not matched to a gene; V was cut back by 4 bases and J by 9 bases. In germline, CDR1 is SGDLS, CDR2 YYNGEE. This CDR3 reads CASSPSGQGALSEQFF. CDR3 nucleotides: TGTGCCAGCAGCCCAAGCGGACAGGGGGCCCTCAGTGAGCAGTTCTTC.

This chain connects TRBV11-3 to TRBJ2-7; 9 positions agree with TRBD1. The CDR3 loop spans 15 amino acids. The germline CDR1 and CDR2 sequences are SGHNT and YENEEA. Trimming removed 4 bases from V and 5 bases from J; junction bases left unmatched: 9. This CDR3 reads CASSSTWDRVDEQYF. In nucleotides, the CDR3 is TGTGCCAGCAGCTCGACCTGGGACAGGGTAGACGAGCAGTACTTC. Using reference TRBV11-3 and TRBJ2-7 for the parts outside the CDR3, the full variable domain is EAGVVQSPRYKIIEKKQPVAFWCNPISGHNTLYWYLQNLGQGPELLIRYENEEAVDDSQLPKDRFSAERLKGVDSTLKIQPAELGDSAVYLCASSSTWDRVDEQYFGPGTRLTVT.

The chain has TRBV6-6 and TRBJ2-1; D gene unclear. V lost 7 bases and J lost 5, with 18 bases in between. The germline V gene encodes CDR1 MNHNY and CDR2 SVGAGI (reference sequence). This CDR3 contains 15 residues. The CDR3 sequence: CASIVDSGLHNEQFF. The CDR3 nucleotides read TGTGCCAGCATCGTCGACTCCGGCCTCCACAATGAGCAGTTCTTC.

This clone was detected only once. The chain is built from TRBV6-6 and TRBJ1-6; D is unclear. Germline V CDR1 and CDR2: MNHNY, SVGAGI (reference sequence). CDR3 size: 15 residues. V lost 6 bases and J 7 bases, leaving 16 bases between the germline ends. The CDR3 is CASSPTSFGNSPLHF. Written as DNA, the CDR3 is TGTGCCAGCAGCCCCACGTCCTTCGGGAATTCACCCCTCCACTTT.

The chain recombines TRBV28 with TRBJ1-5; a possible D gene is TRBD1 (6 bases). Trimming pared 7 bases from V and 1 base from J, leaving 17 bases between. Germline V gene sequence: CDR1 MDHEN, CDR2 SYDVKM. This CDR3 has 16 residues. CDR3 nucleotides: TGTGCCAGCACCAAACCACAGGGATACAGCAATCAGCCCCAGCATTTT. This gives the protein CASTKPQGYSNQPQHF.

V and J are TRBV7-9 and TRBJ1-1; no clear D. V shed 1 base and J shed 8 bases, with 11 bases lying between them. The CDR3 consists of 13 residues. The germline V gene has CDR1 SEHNR and CDR2 FQNEAQ (reference sequence). CDR3 nucleotide sequence: TGTGCCAGCAGCTTAGAGCCCGGGGTAGAAGCTTTCTTT. It codes for CASSLEPGVEAFF.

This chain links TRBV28 with TRBJ1-2; possibly TRBD1 for D (6 bases). Trimming removed 7 bases at V and 7 bases at J, with 19 bases between. The germline V gene encodes CDR1 MDHEN and CDR2 SYDVKM. The CDR3 has 14 amino acids. CDR3 nucleotide sequence: TGTGCCAGCACCCTATTCGGGGGGCAGGGTGGCTACACCTTC. Amino acid sequence: CASTLFGGQGGYTF.

The CDR3 sequence: CASGGEETQYF. The DNA of the CDR3 is TGCGCCAGCGGGGGGGAAGAGACCCAGTACTTC. The chain couples TRBV5-1 to TRBJ2-5; TRBD2 matches 7 bases. Trimming removed 7 bases from V and 3 bases from J; junction bases left unmatched: 0. CDR1 and CDR2 (germline): SGHRS, YFSETQ. This CDR3 has 11 amino acids.

This clone was detected once. V gene TRBV11-2 combines with J gene TRBJ2-3; 7 nucleotides line up with TRBD2. With V trimmed by 5 bases and J by 1 base, 3 bases remained unmatched. The CDR3 contains 14 residues. CDR1 and CDR2 (germline): SGHAT, FQNNGV. CDR3 DNA sequence: TGTGCCAGCAGCACTGGGGGGGGCACAGATACGCAGTATTTT. It yields the protein CASSTGGGTDTQYF.

J is TRBJ1-6 and V is TRBV10-1; weak D call: TRBD1 (5 bases). Germline loops: CDR1 WNHNN, CDR2 SYGVQD (reference sequence). With 4 bases removed from V and 5 bases from J, the gap between germline ends came to 27 bases. This CDR3 comprises 20 residues. The CDR3 sequence is CASSGTVVGGLPRDNSPLHF. DNA for the CDR3: TGCGCCAGCAGTGGCACAGTTGTGGGGGGTCTTCCCAGGGATAATTCACCCCTCCACTTT.

This chain uses TRBV18 with TRBJ2-3, with D perhaps assigned TRBD1 or TRBD2 (6 bases each). Germline CDR1 reads KGHSH; CDR2 reads LQKENI. Trimming removed 2 bases at V and 4 bases at J, with 10 bases between. This CDR3 region has 14 residues. The CDR3 bases are TGTGCCAGCTCACCAGGGGGCGGGGCAGATACGCAGTATTTT. Amino acid sequence: CASSPGGGADTQYF.

Only one count was recorded for this clone. The chain has TRBV27 and TRBJ2-3; 11 bases line up with TRBD2. In germline, CDR1 is MNHEY, CDR2 SMNVEV (reference sequence). The CDR3 loop spans 16 amino acids. The junction had 5 bases not matched to a gene; V was cut back by 4 bases and J by 2 bases. The CDR3 DNA is TGTGCCAGCAGTTCCCTAGCGGGGGGTCTCACAGATACGCAGTATTTT. Amino acids: CASSSLAGGLTDTQYF.

This sequence joins TRBV6-5 and TRBJ1-1; D not resolved. Trimming took off 1 base at V and 3 bases at J, with 0 bases between the two ends. CDR1 and CDR2 from the germline V gene are MNHEY and SVGAGI. This CDR3 contains 11 residues. The CDR3 sequence is CASSYYTEAFF. Here the CDR3 DNA reads TGTGCCAGCAGTTACTACACTGAAGCTTTCTTT.

The genes are TRBV7-2 and TRBJ1-1, with D possibly TRBD1 on 5 matching bases. The V gene lost 6 bases and the J gene lost 1 base, with 18 bases spanning the gap. The CDR3 is made up of 16 amino acids. The germline CDR1 and CDR2 sequences are SGHTA and FQGNSA. As DNA, the CDR3 is TGTGCCAGCAGGAGGCGTTCAGGGAGAGAGAACACTGAAGCTTTCTTT. Its protein is CASRRRSGRENTEAFF.

The sample holds one count of this clone. The CDR3 region is CASSNGRAEAFF. CDR3 DNA: TGTGCCAGCAGCAACGGACGGGCTGAAGCTTTCTTT. The chain links TRBV6-6 to TRBJ1-1, with unresolved D. This CDR3 is built from 12 residues. Germline V gene lookup returns CDR1 MNHNY and CDR2 SVGAGI (reference sequence). The ends were cut back, 6 bases at V and 6 bases at J, with 11 bases in the middle.

A remark on this clone: The junction does not match germline at one end; this may be a read error. The chain carries TRBV5-4 and TRBJ2-6; D tentatively fits TRBD1 or TRBD2 (5 bases each). Germline loops: CDR1 SGHNT, CDR2 YYREEE (reference sequence). This CDR3 region has 16 residues. CDR3 amino acids: CASSPYEGSGANVLTF. The DNA for the CDR3 is TGCGCCAGCAGCCCTTACGAGGGGAGTGGGGCCAACGTCCTGACTTTC.

The chain carries TRBV5-4 and TRBJ2-5; D perhaps matches TRBD2 (6 bases). The germline V gene has CDR1 SGHNT and CDR2 YYREEE (reference sequence). CDR3 length: 14 amino acids. V lost 1 base and J 4 bases, leaving 11 bases between the germline ends. The CDR3 loop reads CASSLRLEGETQYF. Here the CDR3 DNA reads TGTGCCAGCAGCTTGCGACTAGAGGGAGAGACCCAGTACTTC. Combining the CDR3 with reference TRBV5-4 and TRBJ2-5 gives the whole variable domain ETGVTQSPTHLIKTRGQQVTLRCSSQSGHNTVSWYQQALGQGPQFIFQYYREEENGRGNFPPRFSGLQFPNYSSELNVNALELDDSALYLCASSLRLEGETQYFGPGTRLLVL.

This clone was picked up one time. The genes are TRBV7-2 and TRBJ2-2; D not certain. CDR1 and CDR2 (germline): SGHTA, FQGNSA. The CDR3 has 14 amino acids. Trimming pared 2 bases from V and 3 bases from J, leaving 7 bases between. CDR3 bases: TGTGCCAGCAGCTTAATACTTGACACCGGGGAGCTGTTTTTT. Translated, it gives CASSLILDTGELFF.

The chain combines TRBV18 with TRBJ2-2; TRBD1 agrees at 8 bases. Looked up from germline, CDR1 is KGHSH and CDR2 is LQKENI. Trimming took 6 bases from V and 1 from J; bases not matched to a gene: 1. The CDR3 has 14 amino acids. The CDR3 loop is CASSGQGNTGELFF. As DNA, the CDR3 is TGTGCCAGCTCCGGACAGGGGAACACCGGGGAGCTGTTTTTT.

CDR3 nucleotides: TGTGCCAGCAGTTACCAAGCTGAGCAGTTCTTC. This translates into CASSYQAEQFF. The V gene is TRBV6-6, the J gene TRBJ2-1; D call uncertain. V lost 2 bases, J lost 9 bases, and 5 bases lay in between. From germline, CDR1 is MNHNY and CDR2 SVGAGI (reference sequence). The CDR3 is made up of 11 amino acids.

This clone has just one count. This chain connects TRBV10-2 to TRBJ1-6, with TRBD1 as a possible D gene (5 bases). CDR1 and CDR2 (germline): WSHSY, SAAADI. Trimming removed 6 bases from V and 10 bases from J, with 10 bases in between. The length of the CDR3 is 12 residues. CDR3 DNA: TGCGCCAGCAGGGGGGGGGAATCACCCCTCCACTTT. This codes for CASRGGESPLHF.

This clone was detected a few times. The V gene is TRBV5-5, the J gene TRBJ2-7; 8 bases line up with TRBD1. The CDR3 is 15 amino acids. With 4 bases clipped from V and 9 bases from J, the junction kept 15 bases outside the gene matches. CDR1 is SGHKS, CDR2 YYEKEE, per germline (reference sequence). CDR3 nucleotides: TGTGCCAGCAGCCTGCAACCGGGACAGGAAATGCCGCAGTACTTC. This codes for CASSLQPGQEMPQYF.

This clone appeared a few times. The V gene is TRBV7-3, the J gene TRBJ2-3; the D call may be TRBD1 or TRBD2 (5 bases each). V was clipped by 5 bases and J by 1 base, with 10 bases between them. Germline V gene lookup returns CDR1 SGHTA and CDR2 FQGTGA. The CDR3 is made up of 14 amino acids. The CDR3 DNA reads TGTGCCAGCAGCCGAGGGACCGGCACAGATACGCAGTATTTT. Encoded protein: CASSRGTGTDTQYF. The variable domain in full, with the rest retrieved from reference TRBV7-3 and TRBJ2-3, is GAGVSQTPSNKVTEKGKYVELRCDPISGHTALYWYRQSLGQGPEFLIYFQGTGAADDSGLPNDRFFAVRPEGSVSTLKIQRTERGDSAVYLCASSRGTGTDTQYFGPGTRLTVL.

This rearrangement joins TRBV27 to TRBJ2-7; D remains ambiguous. This CDR3 has 15 amino acids. Looked up from germline, CDR1 is MNHEY and CDR2 is SMNVEV (reference sequence). Trimming cost V 9 bases and J 2 bases, with 20 bases left between them. The DNA of the CDR3 is TGTGCCAGTTCCCTTCGGGCGGAGCCAACCTACGAGCAGTACTTC. Its protein product is CASSLRAEPTYEQYF.

The CDR3 sequence: CASSLGGTGTGNTIYF. In DNA, the CDR3 is TGTGCCAGCAGCTTGGGGGGGACAGGGACTGGAAACACCATATATTTT. J is TRBJ1-3 and V is TRBV5-4; 9 nucleotides match TRBD1. The CDR3 has 16 amino acids. Per the germline V gene, CDR1 is SGHNT and CDR2 is YYREEE (reference sequence). J gave up 2 bases and V 0 bases, and 3 bases lay outside the gene matches.